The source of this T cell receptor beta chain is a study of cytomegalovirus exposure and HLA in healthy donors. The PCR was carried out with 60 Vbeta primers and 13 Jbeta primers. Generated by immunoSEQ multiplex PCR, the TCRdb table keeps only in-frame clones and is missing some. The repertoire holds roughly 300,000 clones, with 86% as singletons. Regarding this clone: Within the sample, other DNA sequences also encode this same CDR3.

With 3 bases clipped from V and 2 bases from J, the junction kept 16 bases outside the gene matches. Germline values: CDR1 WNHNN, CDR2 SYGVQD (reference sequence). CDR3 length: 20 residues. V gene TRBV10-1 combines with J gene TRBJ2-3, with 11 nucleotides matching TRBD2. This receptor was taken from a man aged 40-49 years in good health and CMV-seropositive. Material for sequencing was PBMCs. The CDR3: CASSDYPKFSTSGNTDTQYF. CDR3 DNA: TGCGCCAGCAGTGATTACCCCAAATTTTCGACTAGCGGGAACACAGATACGCAGTATTTT.